Listed here are 21 T cell receptor beta chains from one sample, sequenced in a study of cytomegalovirus exposure and HLA in healthy donors (dated by TCRdb to 2017 to 2019). Receptor libraries were prepared by the immunoSEQ multiplex PCR assay. For the multiplex PCR, a mixture combining 60 forward primers for TCR Vbeta segments and 13 reverse primers for TCR Jbeta segments was used. In TCRdb, the immuneACCESS table is reduced to in-frame sequences with V and J assigned. These tables do not hold every clone; where another copy was compared, an unresolved V gene accounts for under half, and the others remain unexplained. This sample is represented by some 160,000 clones; around a tenth of them were singletons. The ten largest clones take up around 1.9% of the sample. Sequenced material: PBMCs. The receptors here all came from a male donor in good health and CMV-seronegative.

The chain links TRBV5-1 to TRBJ1-4; tentative D call: TRBD1 (6 bases). V lost 0 bases to trimming and J lost 8 bases, with 14 bases between them. Germline loops: CDR1 SGHRS, CDR2 YFSETQ. The CDR3 contains 15 residues. The CDR3 protein is CASSLEVSRGEKLFF. The CDR3 coding sequence is TGCGCCAGCAGCTTGGAAGTCTCGAGGGGGGAAAAACTGTTTTTT. Variable domain in full (rest from reference TRBV5-1 and TRBJ1-4): KAGVTQTPRYLIKTRGQQVTLSCSPISGHRSVSWYQQTPGQGLQFLFEYFSETQRNKGNFPGRFSGRQFSNSRSEMNVSTLELGDSALYLCASSLEVSRGEKLFFGSGTQLSVL.

The chain uses TRBV5-1 and TRBJ1-1; D is uncertain. V gave up 1 base and J gave up 5 bases, with 9 bases separating them. The germline CDR1 and CDR2 sequences are SGHRS and YFSETQ. The CDR3 contains 13 residues. The CDR3 bases are TGCGCCAGCAGCTTGCCCCCGGGGACTGAAGCTTTCTTT. Amino acids: CASSLPPGTEAFF.

This rearrangement joins TRBV19 to TRBJ2-1, with 9 bases fitting TRBD1. This CDR3 spans 16 amino acids. V gave up 0 bases and J gave up 3 bases; unmatched junction bases: 3. Germline V gives CDR1 LNHDA, CDR2 SQIVND (reference sequence). CDR3 bases: TGTGCCAGTAGTATAGATGGGGACAGGGACTACAATGAGCAGTTCTTC. Amino acid sequence: CASSIDGDRDYNEQFF.

There are a few counts of this clone. The V gene is TRBV7-9, the J gene TRBJ2-3; 11 nucleotides line up with TRBD2. V trimming: 5 bases; J trimming: 6 bases; junction bases outside the gene matches: 4. The CDR3 extends over 14 amino acids. Germline V gene lookup returns CDR1 SEHNR and CDR2 FQNEAQ (reference sequence). CDR3 nucleotide sequence: TGTGCCAGCAGCAATAGCGGGGGGGTGGATACGCAGTATTTT. It yields the protein CASSNSGGVDTQYF.

J is TRBJ2-5 and V is TRBV4-1; the match to TRBD2 covers 8 bases. CDR3 length: 17 residues. V lost 3 bases and J lost 1; bases outside the gene matches: 10. Germline V CDR1 and CDR2: MGHRA, YSYEKL. The CDR3 region is CASSQPGRGASQETQYF. CDR3 DNA: TGCGCCAGCAGCCAGCCCGGGCGGGGGGCCTCCCAAGAGACCCAGTACTTC.

This clone was seen only a few times. The rearrangement joins TRBV4-3 to TRBJ1-2, with no clear D. CDR1 LGHNA and CDR2 YSLEER come from the germline V gene. The CDR3 contains 15 residues. V lost 2 bases, J lost 8 bases, and 18 bases lay in between. CDR3 coding DNA: TGCGCCAGCAGCCAATTCTCCGGGCCCTCGGGAGGCTACACCTTC. This gives the protein CASSQFSGPSGGYTF.

The chain recombines TRBV30 with TRBJ1-4; D is possibly TRBD1 (6 bases). Trimming cost V 1 base and J 5 bases, with 23 bases left between them. Germline V gene data show CDR1 as GTSNPN and CDR2 as SVGIG (reference sequence). CDR3 size: 18 residues. The CDR3 DNA reads as TGTGCCTGGAGTGGGGGACATCTGACGTGGGGAGTAAATGAAAAACTGTTTTTT. Its translation is CAWSGGHLTWGVNEKLFF.

Concerning this clone itself: The sample has other DNA sequences that encode this CDR3 too. This chain joins TRBV5-1 and TRBJ2-7; 8 nucleotides match TRBD1. Germline loops: CDR1 SGHRS, CDR2 YFSETQ. Trimming took 4 bases from V and 2 from J; bases not matched to a gene: 5. The CDR3 sequence is 14 residues long. The CDR3 region is CASSLGQAAYEQYF. The DNA for the CDR3 is TGCGCCAGCAGCCTGGGACAGGCCGCCTACGAGCAGTACTTC.

This clone was found a few times. The chain recombines TRBV7-2 with TRBJ1-1; 9 nucleotides align to TRBD1. This CDR3 has 15 residues. Germline CDR1 SGHTA, CDR2 FQGNSA. Trimming took 2 bases from V and 6 from J; bases not matched to a gene: 7. The DNA of the CDR3 is TGTGCCAGCAGCTTAATGGGACAGGGTGCCGCTGAAGCTTTCTTT. Protein product: CASSLMGQGAAEAFF.

This clone appeared a few times. The rearrangement links TRBV6-5 to TRBJ2-7, with 11 nucleotides matching TRBD2. J gave up 4 bases and V 7 bases, and 6 bases lay outside the gene matches. The CDR3 has 14 amino acids. Germline loops: CDR1 MNHEY, CDR2 SVGAGI. This chain's CDR3 is CASTPTSGNYEQYF. Written as DNA, the CDR3 is TGTGCCAGCACGCCGACTAGCGGGAATTACGAGCAGTACTTC.

The J gene is TRBJ1-2, the V gene TRBV7-3; 9 bases agree with TRBD1. The V gene's germline CDR1 is SGHTA and CDR2 FQGTGA. This CDR3 has 13 residues. Trimming removed 7 bases from V and 3 bases from J; junction bases left unmatched: 3. In nucleotides, the CDR3 is TGTGCCAGCAAACGACAGGGGGACTATGGCTACACCTTC. It is translated as CASKRQGDYGYTF.

This chain joins TRBV28 and TRBJ2-1; 9 bases line up with TRBD2. The CDR3 has 15 amino acids. The V gene end was trimmed by 5 bases and the J gene end by 10 bases; junction bases not matched to a gene: 12. Per germline, CDR1 MDHEN and CDR2 SYDVKM. DNA for the CDR3: TGTGCCAGCAGTCCCCGGGGCGGGGGGGTAGGAGAGCAGTTCTTC. It translates to CASSPRGGGVGEQFF.

J is TRBJ1-1 and V is TRBV7-9; 8 nucleotides align to TRBD1. V was pared by 5 bases and J by 0 bases, with 11 bases of the junction left unmatched. Germline V lookup: CDR1 SEHNR, CDR2 FQNEAQ (reference sequence). The CDR3 consists of 17 residues. The CDR3 nucleotides are TGTGCCAGCAGCCCCACGCGGACAGGGCGCATGAACACTGAAGCTTTCTTT. It is translated as CASSPTRTGRMNTEAFF.

This clone was counted between two and nine times. The chain links TRBV13 to TRBJ1-4, with D possibly being TRBD1 (5 bases). V was shortened by 5 bases and J by 1 base, with 14 bases between the two germline ends. The length of the CDR3 is 16 residues. CDR1 is PRHDT, CDR2 FYEKMQ, per germline (reference sequence). CDR3 DNA sequence: TGTGCCAGCAGCGACAGTCGAATCTTAACTAATGAAAAACTGTTTTTT. This codes for CASSDSRILTNEKLFF.

V and J are TRBV19 and TRBJ1-2, with TRBD1 matching over 8 bases. Germline V gene lookup returns CDR1 LNHDA and CDR2 SQIVND (reference sequence). This CDR3 comprises 13 residues. After removal of 8 bases from V and 6 bases from J, the junction contained 8 bases not matched to a gene. CDR3 loop: CASRLPGQDGYTF. For the CDR3, the DNA is TGTGCCAGTCGCTTACCGGGACAGGATGGCTACACCTTC.

This clone came up a few times. The chain couples TRBV27 to TRBJ2-7, with 14 nucleotides matching TRBD2. The V gene end was trimmed by 5 bases and the J gene end by 6 bases; junction bases not matched to a gene: 6. There are 15 residues in the CDR3. Germline lookup yields CDR1 MNHEY and CDR2 SMNVEV (reference sequence). The CDR3 nucleotides are TGTGCCAGCAGTCCCGGGACTAGCGGGAGCAGCGAGCAGTACTTC. Protein product: CASSPGTSGSSEQYF.

This chain connects TRBV7-8 to TRBJ1-2; 8 bases line up with TRBD1. V shed 8 bases and J 4 bases; nucleotides not matched to a gene: 9. This CDR3 is built from 14 residues. In germline, CDR1 is SGHVS, CDR2 FQNEAQ. Written as DNA, the CDR3 is TGTGCCAGCCGTGGGGCAGGGGGCAGCTATGGCTACACCTTC. Translation gives CASRGAGGSYGYTF.

This clone appeared once. V and J are TRBV7-2 and TRBJ1-2; possible D gene TRBD1, 6 bases. Trimming took 0 bases from V and 4 from J, leaving 18 bases between them. CDR3 length equals 17 residues. In germline, CDR1 is SGHTA, CDR2 FQGNSA. The chain's CDR3 is CASSLASRGAGLYGYTF. CDR3 sequence (DNA): TGTGCCAGCAGCTTAGCCTCCAGGGGCGCAGGCCTCTATGGCTACACCTTC.

This clone appeared once. The chain combines TRBV7-9 with TRBJ2-1; 7 nucleotides agree with TRBD2. With V trimmed by 3 bases and J by 4 bases, 3 bases remained unmatched. The CDR3 covers 14 residues. Germline V gene sequence: CDR1 SEHNR, CDR2 FQNEAQ (reference sequence). CDR3 sequence reads: CASSFLADYNEQFF. The CDR3 nucleotides are TGTGCCAGCAGCTTCCTAGCGGATTACAATGAGCAGTTCTTC. The whole variable domain, filled in from reference TRBV7-9 and TRBJ2-1, reads DTGVSQNPRHKITKRGQNVTFRCDPISEHNRLYWYRQTLGQGPEFLTYFQNEAQLEKSRLLSDRFSAERPKGSFSTLEIQRTEQGDSAMYLCASSFLADYNEQFFGPGTRLTVL.

This clone has a handful of counts. This chain connects TRBV5-1 to TRBJ1-1; no reliable D call. The CDR3 has 14 amino acids. Per germline, CDR1 SGHRS and CDR2 YFSETQ. Trimming removed 4 bases from V and 5 bases from J, with 15 bases in between. This chain's CDR3 is CASSQEHGVTEAFF. CDR3 coding DNA: TGCGCCAGCAGCCAGGAGCACGGGGTGACTGAAGCTTTCTTT.

This clone was recorded a few times. CDR3 DNA sequence: TGTGCCAGCAAGGAAGCGGGAGGGGGGATTGAGCAGTTCTTC. It specifies CASKEAGGGIEQFF. The J gene is TRBJ2-1, the V gene TRBV5-5; the match to TRBD2 covers 10 bases. J lost 9 bases, V lost 6 bases, and 9 bases had no gene match. The CDR3 is made up of 14 amino acids. Looked up from germline, CDR1 is SGHKS and CDR2 is YYEKEE (reference sequence).